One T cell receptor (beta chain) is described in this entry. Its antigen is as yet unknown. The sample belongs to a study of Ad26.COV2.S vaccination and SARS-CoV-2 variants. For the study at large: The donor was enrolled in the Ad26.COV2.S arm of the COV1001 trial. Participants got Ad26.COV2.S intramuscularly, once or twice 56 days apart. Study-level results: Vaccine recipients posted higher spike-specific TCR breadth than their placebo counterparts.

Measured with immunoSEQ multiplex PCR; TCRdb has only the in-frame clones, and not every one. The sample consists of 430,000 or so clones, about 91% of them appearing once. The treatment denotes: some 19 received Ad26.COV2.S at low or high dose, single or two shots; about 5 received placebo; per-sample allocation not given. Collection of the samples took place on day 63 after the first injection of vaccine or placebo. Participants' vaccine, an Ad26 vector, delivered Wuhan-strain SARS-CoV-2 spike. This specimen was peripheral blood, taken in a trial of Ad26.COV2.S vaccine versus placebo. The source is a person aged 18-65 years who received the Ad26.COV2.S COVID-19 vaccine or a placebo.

CDR3 nucleotide sequence: TGTGCCAGCAGCTCCCAAGTTACGATGGGGAGTTACTATGGCTACACCTTC. Encoded protein: CASSSQVTMGSYYGYTF. The chain uses TRBV7-2 and TRBJ1-2; D not resolved. Trimming shortened V by 4 bases and J by 3 bases, and 21 bases separated the two germline ends. The CDR3 has 17 amino acids. Per germline, CDR1 SGHTA and CDR2 FQGNSA.